The subject of this entry is one TCR beta chain. The data were taken from a study of cytomegalovirus exposure and HLA in healthy donors. Researchers ran the PCR with 60 Vbeta and 13 Jbeta primers. Using immunoSEQ multiplex PCR, the repertoire was profiled, and TCRdb retains in-frame clones only, with some absent. The sample table sets out around 80,000 clones. Germline assignment: CDR1 MDHEN and CDR2 SYDVKM. V lost 8 bases and J 4 bases, leaving 12 bases between the germline ends. This CDR3 has 13 amino acids. This chain links TRBV28 with TRBJ1-5, with D unresolved. The receptor was derived from a man in his forties or fifties in good health and CMV-seronegative. Sequencing used PBMCs. DNA for the CDR3: TGTGCCAGCTATGACCGGGGTAATCAGCCCCAGCATTTT. Amino acids: CASYDRGNQPQHF.